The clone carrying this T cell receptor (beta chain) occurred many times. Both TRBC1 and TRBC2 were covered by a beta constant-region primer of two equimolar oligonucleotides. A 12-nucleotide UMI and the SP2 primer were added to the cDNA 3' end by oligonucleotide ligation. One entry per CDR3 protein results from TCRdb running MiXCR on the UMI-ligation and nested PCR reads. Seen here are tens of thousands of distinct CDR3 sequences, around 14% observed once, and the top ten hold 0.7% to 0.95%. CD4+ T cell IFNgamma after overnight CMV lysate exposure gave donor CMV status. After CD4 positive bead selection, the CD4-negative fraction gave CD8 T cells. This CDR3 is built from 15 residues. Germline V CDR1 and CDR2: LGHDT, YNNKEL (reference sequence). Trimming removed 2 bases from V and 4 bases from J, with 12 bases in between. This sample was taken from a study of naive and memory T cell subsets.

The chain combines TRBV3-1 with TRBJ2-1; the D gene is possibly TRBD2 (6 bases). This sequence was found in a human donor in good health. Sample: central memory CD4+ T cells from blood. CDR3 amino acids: CASSQKLAGYNEQFF. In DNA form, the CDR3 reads TGTGCCAGCAGCCAAAAACTAGCAGGGTACAATGAGCAGTTCTTC.